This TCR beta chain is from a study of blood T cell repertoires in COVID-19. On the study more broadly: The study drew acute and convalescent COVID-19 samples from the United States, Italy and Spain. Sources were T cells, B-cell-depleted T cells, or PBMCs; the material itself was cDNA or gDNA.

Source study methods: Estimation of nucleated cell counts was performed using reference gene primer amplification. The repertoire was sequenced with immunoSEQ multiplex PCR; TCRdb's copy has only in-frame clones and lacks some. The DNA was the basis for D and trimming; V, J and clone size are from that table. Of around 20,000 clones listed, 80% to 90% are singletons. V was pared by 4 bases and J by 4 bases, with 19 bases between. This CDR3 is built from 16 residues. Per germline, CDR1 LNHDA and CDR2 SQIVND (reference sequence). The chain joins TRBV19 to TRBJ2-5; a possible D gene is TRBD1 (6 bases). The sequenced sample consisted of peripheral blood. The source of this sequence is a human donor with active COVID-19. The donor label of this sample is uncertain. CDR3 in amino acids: CASSTTSGVRGETQYF. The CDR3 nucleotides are TGTGCCAGTAGTACAACCTCAGGGGTGAGGGGAGAGACCCAGTACTTC.